The 5 T cell receptor beta chains presented below share a single source sample, sequenced in a study of molecular identifiers for immune sequencing clone quantification. TCRdb called the PCR reads again in MiXCR, with one record for every CDR3 protein. The sample records some 320,000 distinct CDR3 sequences, roughly a fifth being singletons. Sequenced: naive CD8+ T cells from blood, with Jurkat cell RNA spiked in. Specified subset: FACS-sorted CD8+CD4-CCR7+CD45RA+ naive T cells. These TCRs come from a human donor in good health. Some libraries in this study had Jurkat cell RNA spiked in.

This clonotype occurred a few times. V usage is TRBV20-1 and J usage is TRBJ2-7, with 15 positions matching TRBD2. The CDR3 length is 17 residues. V was clipped by 2 bases and J by 5 bases; unmatched bases: 10. Germline lookup yields CDR1 DFQATT and CDR2 SNEGSKA (reference sequence). CDR3 DNA sequence: TGCAGTGCTAGACAGGGACTAGCGGGAGGTGATGTACACGAGCAGTACTTC. This encodes CSARQGLAGGDVHEQYF.

This clonotype was seen repeatedly, ten times or more. The CDR3 DNA reads TGTGCCAGCAGTTCGGCGGGGGGGCCAGATACGCAGTATTTT. This codes for CASSSAGGPDTQYF. V is TRBV12-3 or TRBV12-4 and J is TRBJ2-3, with TRBD2 matching over 9 bases. The CDR3 spans 14 residues. Unmatched junction bases numbered 3, after V lost 4 bases and J lost 4 bases.

Turning to this clonotype: A junction end diverges from the germline sequence, so it may reflect a read error. V usage is TRBV4-3 and J usage is TRBJ2-3, with 9 positions matching TRBD2. Germline V CDR1 and CDR2: LGHNA, YSLEER. CDR3 length: 16 residues. The CDR3 is CASSPQAGTSTDMQYF. For the CDR3, the DNA is TGCGCCAGCAGCCCTCAGGCGGGGACTAGCACAGATATGCAGTATTTT.

The table lists this clonotype with a count of one. A much larger clone lies one base from this, so it may be a read error. The gene calls are TRBV20-1 and TRBJ2-4; D perhaps matches TRBD1 (6 bases). The CDR3 length is 14 residues. The V gene lost 0 bases and the J gene lost 8 bases, with 14 bases spanning the gap. Germline V gene data show CDR1 as DFQATT and CDR2 as SNEGSKA (reference sequence). The CDR3, as DNA: TGCAGTGCTAGAGATGATGGGGGCGAAGACATTCAGTACTTC. As protein: CSARDDGGEDIQYF.

This sequence joins TRBV19 and TRBJ2-1, with 9 bases aligning to TRBD2. The CDR3 spans 15 residues. V lost 4 bases to trimming and J lost 4 bases; unmatched junction nucleotides: 5. Germline V gene lookup returns CDR1 LNHDA and CDR2 SQIVND (reference sequence). Written as DNA, the CDR3 is TGTGCCAGTAGTACCGGGACTAGCTTTTACAATGAGCAGTTCTTC. As protein: CASSTGTSFYNEQFF.